This T cell receptor beta chain comes out of a study of blood T cell repertoires in COVID-19. The overall study: COVID-19 samples from acute and convalescent phases originated in the United States, Italy and Spain.

This CDR3 is 14 amino acids long. Per germline, CDR1 LGHNA and CDR2 YSLEER. Deletions cut 3 bases from V and 10 bases from J, with 18 bases between. Libraries were prepared by immunoSEQ multiplex PCR; TCRdb keeps only in-frame clonotypes and omits some of them. The profile shows hundreds of thousands of clones, around nine tenths of them singletons. This sequence joins TRBV4-3 and TRBJ1-2; a weak D match, TRBD1 (6 bases). The sequenced sample consisted of peripheral blood. This clonotype originated in a man at least 80 years old with acute or convalescent COVID-19. The CDR3 protein is CASSHRPGDMDYTF. The CDR3, as DNA: TGCGCCAGCAGCCACCGCCCAGGGGATATGGACTACACCTTC.